What follows are 31 T cell receptor beta chains derived from one specimen sequenced in a study of T cell repertoires in cytomegalovirus infection. TCRdb redid the calling of the reads with MiXCR, one entry per CDR3 protein. The data contain around 440,000 distinct CDR3 sequences, about 11% of them singletons. The sample taken for sequencing was PBMCs. All receptors derive from a human donor in good health (CMV status not recorded). Some clones in this sample may be carry-over from other donors' samples.

This clonotype came up many times. V usage is TRBV5-1 and J usage is TRBJ2-5; no reliable D call. Per germline, CDR1 SGHRS and CDR2 YFSETQ. The germline V and J ends were trimmed by 0 bases and 1 base, with 7 bases remaining between them. The CDR3 extends over 14 amino acids. CDR3 sequence reads: CASSLGEGQETQYF. In DNA, the CDR3 is TGCGCCAGCAGCTTGGGAGAAGGCCAAGAGACCCAGTACTTC. The entire variable domain, with the rest obtained from reference TRBV5-1 and TRBJ2-5, is as follows: KAGVTQTPRYLIKTRGQQVTLSCSPISGHRSVSWYQQTPGQGLQFLFEYFSETQRNKGNFPGRFSGRQFSNSRSEMNVSTLELGDSALYLCASSLGEGQETQYFGPGTRLLVL.

Ten or more counts support this clonotype. The chain employs TRBV7-2 and TRBJ1-5, with D unclear. V was cut by 1 base and J by 6 bases, with 4 bases left in between. The CDR3 is made up of 12 amino acids. From germline, CDR1 is SGHTA and CDR2 FQGNSA. CDR3 protein: CASSLGTQPQHF. CDR3 nucleotides: TGTGCCAGCAGCTTAGGCACTCAGCCCCAGCATTTT.

This clonotype was counted ten times or more. The V and J genes are TRBV6-1 and TRBJ2-1; 7 bases agree with TRBD1. This CDR3 is built from 14 residues. The V and J ends lost 5 bases and 7 bases, in that order; junction bases with no gene match: 8. Looked up from germline, CDR1 is MNHNS and CDR2 is SASEGT. Here the CDR3 reads CASSRGQARNEQFF. The DNA of the CDR3 is TGTGCCAGCAGTCGAGGACAGGCCCGTAATGAGCAGTTCTTC.

This clonotype was seen many times. The V and J genes are TRBV19 and TRBJ2-3, with 7 bases lining up with TRBD2. Germline V gene lookup returns CDR1 LNHDA and CDR2 SQIVND (reference sequence). This CDR3 is built from 14 residues. Trimming cost V 7 bases and J 0 bases; bases outside gene matches: 4. In DNA form, the CDR3 reads TGTGCCAGTATCGCAGCGGGGAGCACAGATACGCAGTATTTT. Encoded protein: CASIAAGSTDTQYF.

The chain employs TRBV7-9 and TRBJ2-5, with 7 bases that match TRBD1. The CDR3 consists of 14 residues. Unmatched junction bases numbered 4, after V lost 1 base and J lost 5 bases. Germline V gives CDR1 SEHNR, CDR2 FQNEAQ (reference sequence). DNA for the CDR3: TGTGCCAGCAGCTTAGGAGGGGGCGTGGAGACCCAGTACTTC. The encoded protein is CASSLGGGVETQYF.

This clonotype was detected many times. The chain carries TRBV7-8 and TRBJ1-1; the D gene is possibly TRBD1 (6 bases). Germline assignment: CDR1 SGHVS and CDR2 FQNEAQ. V was clipped by 6 bases and J by 1 base, with 9 bases between them. The CDR3 totals 13 residues. In nucleotides, the CDR3 is TGTGCCAGCAGTGCGGACAGGAACACTGAAGCTTTCTTT. As protein: CASSADRNTEAFF.

At least ten counts were recorded for this clonotype. The chain has TRBV7-2 and TRBJ1-2, with a tentative D call TRBD1 (6 bases). Germline assignment: CDR1 SGHTA and CDR2 FQGNSA. The CDR3 sequence is 14 residues long. The V end was cut by 11 bases, the J end by 2 bases, with 18 bases between. The CDR3 DNA reads as TGTGCCGTCAGCATGACGGACAGCAACTATGGCTACACCTTC. Residues: CAVSMTDSNYGYTF.

The sample holds a few counts of this clonotype. The chain uses TRBV5-6 and TRBJ1-2; tentative D call: TRBD1 (6 bases). The V gene lost 7 bases and the J gene lost 4 bases, with 20 bases spanning the gap. This CDR3 is 15 amino acids long. The germline V gene encodes CDR1 SGHDT and CDR2 YYEEEE. This CDR3 is CASYPTGGEGYGYTF. In DNA, the CDR3 is TGTGCCAGCTATCCTACGGGGGGCGAAGGCTATGGCTACACCTTC.

This clonotype appeared many times. The rearrangement links TRBV27 to TRBJ2-7; TRBD1 matches at 7 bases. After removal of 6 bases from V and 4 bases from J, the junction contained 6 bases not matched to a gene. Per germline, CDR1 MNHEY and CDR2 SMNVEV (reference sequence). The CDR3 extends over 13 amino acids. The CDR3 DNA sequence: TGTGCCAGCAGCCCTGGACAGGAGTACGAGCAGTACTTC. The encoded protein is CASSPGQEYEQYF.

This clonotype came up many times. The chain employs TRBV7-2 and TRBJ1-2, with D possibly being TRBD1 (5 bases). Germline V gene lookup returns CDR1 SGHTA and CDR2 FQGNSA. The CDR3 contains 16 residues. V was clipped by 5 bases and J by 8 bases, with 24 bases between them. CDR3 in amino acids: CASSPNGPRAGVGYTF. The DNA of the CDR3 is TGTGCCAGCAGCCCAAATGGGCCCAGGGCGGGAGTAGGCTACACCTTC.

This chain connects TRBV10-2 to TRBJ2-2; no reliable D call. CDR1 and CDR2 from the germline V gene are WSHSY and SAAADI. CDR3 length: 13 residues. Trimming took 4 bases from V and 4 from J, leaving 7 bases between them. In DNA, the CDR3 is TGCGCCAGCAGTGCACTTTTCACCGGGGAGCTGTTTTTT. Translation: CASSALFTGELFF.

This clonotype occurred a few times. This chain joins TRBV29-1 and TRBJ1-1, with D unclear. The germline V gene has CDR1 SQVTM and CDR2 ANQGSEA. Trimming removed 0 bases from V and 3 bases from J, with 5 bases in between. The CDR3 runs 12 residues. The CDR3 loop reads CSVEDRDTEAFF. In DNA form, the CDR3 reads TGCAGCGTTGAAGATCGAGACACTGAAGCTTTCTTT.

At least ten counts were recorded for this clonotype. This chain connects TRBV10-3 to TRBJ2-7; 7 bases are shared with TRBD1. Germline CDR1 ENHRY, CDR2 SYGVKD. Trimming at V came to 4 bases and at J to 2 bases, leaving 11 bases not matched to a gene. The CDR3 sequence is 16 residues long. CDR3 coding DNA: TGTGCCATCAGTGGAGCCGCCCAGGGGGTAGCCTACGAGCAGTACTTC. It yields the protein CAISGAAQGVAYEQYF.

This clonotype was recorded at least ten times. J is TRBJ2-6 and V is TRBV2; possibly TRBD2 for D (6 bases). Germline V lookup: CDR1 SNHLY, CDR2 FYNNEI. The CDR3 is 16 amino acids. Between the trimmed V and J ends, which lost 6 bases and 0 bases, there was a span of 12 bases. CDR3 loop: CASRSSVGSGANVLTF. CDR3 DNA sequence: TGTGCCAGCAGATCTAGCGTCGGCTCTGGGGCCAACGTCCTGACTTTC.

This clonotype was detected ten times or more. The chain is built from TRBV7-2 and TRBJ2-1; D call uncertain. Trimming cost V 2 bases and J 5 bases, with 7 bases left between them. This CDR3 is built from 13 residues. CDR1 and CDR2 from the germline V gene are SGHTA and FQGNSA. Here the CDR3 DNA reads TGTGCCAGCAGCTTAAGCACTAACAATGAGCAGTTCTTC. As protein: CASSLSTNNEQFF.

This clonotype was seen at least ten times. The chain couples TRBV6-5 to TRBJ2-3; 8 bases match TRBD1. The junction had 4 bases not matched to a gene; V was cut back by 4 bases and J by 4 bases. The CDR3 runs 14 residues. Per germline, CDR1 MNHEY and CDR2 SVGAGI. CDR3 DNA: TGTGCCAGCAGTTCCCTGACAGGGGCAGATACGCAGTATTTT. The encoded protein is CASSSLTGADTQYF.

V usage is TRBV27 and J usage is TRBJ2-1, with 8 bases aligning to TRBD1. Germline CDR1 MNHEY, CDR2 SMNVEV (reference sequence). The V gene end was trimmed by 5 bases and the J gene end by 3 bases; junction bases not matched to a gene: 9. The CDR3 length is 16 residues. This CDR3 reads CASSPSTGAIYNEQFF. DNA for the CDR3: TGTGCCAGCAGTCCATCGACAGGGGCGATCTACAATGAGCAGTTCTTC.

This clonotype was detected ten times or more. The chain combines TRBV7-8 with TRBJ1-1, with D hard to call. There are 16 residues in the CDR3. Trimming took off 1 base at V and 0 bases at J, with 12 bases between the two ends. Germline values: CDR1 SGHVS, CDR2 FQNEAQ. CDR3 bases: TGTGCCAGCAGCTTAGGAGTTTGGACGGTGAACACTGAAGCTTTCTTT. Translating it yields CASSLGVWTVNTEAFF.

At least ten counts were recorded for this clonotype. The V and J genes are TRBV27 and TRBJ2-2, with D perhaps matching TRBD2 (5 bases). Germline V CDR1 and CDR2: MNHEY, SMNVEV (reference sequence). Trimming took off 4 bases at V and 8 bases at J, with 14 bases between the two ends. The CDR3 has 14 amino acids. In DNA, the CDR3 is TGTGCCAGCAGTTCCCCTCTAAGGGAGGGGGAGCTGTTTTTT. The encoded protein is CASSSPLREGELFF.

At least ten counts were recorded for this clonotype. V gene TRBV28 combines with J gene TRBJ1-2; perhaps TRBD1 as D (6 bases). Germline CDR1 reads MDHEN; CDR2 reads SYDVKM. The CDR3 has 14 residues. Trimming shortened V by 2 bases and J by 8 bases, and 15 bases separated the two germline ends. The DNA of the CDR3 is TGTGCCAGCAGTTTAGACAGGACCATGGTCGGCTACACCTTC. Its translation is CASSLDRTMVGYTF.

This clonotype was observed at least ten times. The chain uses TRBV12-3 or TRBV12-4 and TRBJ1-2; unclear D gene. The ends were cut back, 3 bases at V and 3 bases at J, with 11 bases in the middle. The CDR3 sequence is 14 residues long. The DNA for the CDR3 is TGTGCCAGCAGTTTTCGTACGGGGTACTATGGCTACACCTTC. It yields the protein CASSFRTGYYGYTF.

This clonotype was seen many times. The CDR3 nucleotides are TGTGCCAGCTCACCACAGGGAACTAATGAAAAACTGTTTTTT. Its translation is CASSPQGTNEKLFF. The chain links TRBV18 to TRBJ1-4, with D hard to call. This CDR3 contains 14 residues. The V end was cut by 1 base, the J end by 1 base, with 4 bases between. Germline V gene lookup returns CDR1 KGHSH and CDR2 LQKENI.

This clonotype has at least ten counts. The V gene is TRBV19, the J gene TRBJ1-5, with 7 bases fitting TRBD1. With 1 base clipped from V and 5 bases from J, the junction kept 5 bases outside the gene matches. Germline lookup yields CDR1 LNHDA and CDR2 SQIVND (reference sequence). The CDR3 spans 15 residues. The CDR3: CASSIVRDSYQPQHF. Written as DNA, the CDR3 is TGTGCCAGTAGTATAGTCCGGGACAGCTATCAGCCCCAGCATTTT.

The V and J genes are TRBV20-1 and TRBJ2-7; 8 bases map to TRBD2. CDR1 DFQATT and CDR2 SNEGSKA come from the germline V gene (reference sequence). V shed 0 bases, J shed 0 bases, and the junction held 7 bases outside the gene matches. The CDR3 has 16 residues. The CDR3: CSARELAGLLSYEQYF. The DNA for the CDR3 is TGCAGTGCTAGAGAGCTAGCGGGCTTACTCTCCTACGAGCAGTACTTC.

In its sample, this clonotype was seen many times. This chain connects TRBV28 to TRBJ2-5; TRBD2 matches at 16 bases. Losses at the gene ends were 2 bases for V and 4 bases for J; bases not matched to a gene: 7. The CDR3 covers 18 residues. CDR1 is MDHEN and CDR2 is SYDVKM in the germline V gene. The CDR3 loop reads CASSLRGLAGGEGETQYF. CDR3 nucleotides: TGTGCCAGCAGTTTAAGGGGACTAGCGGGAGGGGAAGGAGAGACCCAGTACTTC.

Many counts were recorded for this clonotype. The gene calls are TRBV7-8 and TRBJ1-5; D is possibly TRBD1 (6 bases). Germline V gene sequence: CDR1 SGHVS, CDR2 FQNEAQ. V gave up 1 base and J gave up 4 bases, with 14 bases separating them. This CDR3 has 16 residues. The CDR3 sequence is CASSLGNGQINQPQHF. In nucleotides, the CDR3 is TGTGCCAGCAGCTTAGGGAATGGACAGATTAATCAGCCCCAGCATTTT.

This clonotype showed up many times. The rearrangement uses TRBV9 and TRBJ1-5; weak D call: TRBD1 (5 bases). The V gene lost 2 bases and the J gene lost 5 bases, with 14 bases spanning the gap. The CDR3 runs to 15 residues. CDR1 SGDLS and CDR2 YYNGEE come from the germline V gene. In DNA, the CDR3 is TGTGCCAGCAGCGTGGGGACCTCGGTCCATCAGCCCCAGCATTTT. The encoded protein is CASSVGTSVHQPQHF.

The table lists this clonotype with many counts. The rearrangement joins TRBV12-3 or TRBV12-4 to TRBJ1-2; D unresolved. This CDR3 comprises 13 residues. V lost 2 bases and J 4 bases, leaving 8 bases between the germline ends. The CDR3 loop reads CASSLRPAYGYTF. The CDR3 DNA reads as TGTGCCAGCAGTTTAAGGCCAGCCTATGGCTACACCTTC.

This clonotype came up many times. This CDR3 reads CASSFRQSGYGYTF. The CDR3 region has the DNA TGTGCCAGCAGCTTTAGACAGTCCGGCTATGGCTACACCTTC. This chain uses TRBV7-8 with TRBJ1-2; maybe TRBD1 (5 bases). CDR1 is SGHVS, CDR2 FQNEAQ, per germline. V was clipped by 3 bases and J by 4 bases, with 12 bases between them. The CDR3 runs 14 residues. Based on the CDR3 plus reference TRBV7-8 and TRBJ1-2, the full variable domain is GAGVSQSPRYKVAKRGQDVALRCDPISGHVSLFWYQQALGQGPEFLTYFQNEAQLDKSGLPSDRFFAERPEGSVSTLKIQRTQQEDSAVYLCASSFRQSGYGYTFGSGTRLTVV.

There are many counts of this clonotype. The V and J genes are TRBV5-4 and TRBJ2-7; 10 bases agree with TRBD2. Germline V gives CDR1 SGHNT, CDR2 YYREEE (reference sequence). Unmatched junction bases numbered 15, after V lost 3 bases and J lost 3 bases. The CDR3 runs to 18 residues. The DNA for the CDR3 is TGTGCCAGCAGCTCACTAGCGGGGTCGAATTCCCGTTTCTACGAGCAGTACTTC. Protein sequence: CASSSLAGSNSRFYEQYF.

This clonotype was detected many times. The chain is built from TRBV19 and TRBJ1-5, with 12 bases lining up with TRBD1. With 9 bases clipped from V and 2 bases from J, the junction kept 11 bases outside the gene matches. Germline CDR1 reads LNHDA; CDR2 reads SQIVND (reference sequence). The CDR3 is made up of 17 amino acids. CDR3 loop: CASGSWDRGQGNQPQHF. CDR3 sequence (DNA): TGTGCCAGCGGGTCGTGGGACAGGGGGCAAGGCAATCAGCCCCAGCATTTT.